This entry concerns a single T cell receptor (beta chain). The antigen remains unidentified. TCRdb reanalysed the 5' RACE reads using MiXCR and keeps one entry per CDR3 protein. The sample contains 1,400 or so distinct CDR3 sequences, under 15% of which appear only once. The sample originates from a study of spatial heterogeneity in lung cancer. The CDR3 has 13 residues. Germline lookup yields CDR1 DFQATT and CDR2 SNEGSKA (reference sequence). V lost 5 bases and J lost 7, with 15 bases in between. Overall study results and limits: Expanded alpha and beta TCR counts within tumors tracked tumor mutation counts.

Time point here: sample taken at primary tumor resection. The rearrangement uses TRBV20-1 and TRBJ2-1; maybe TRBD2 (7 bases). The specimen comprised lung tumor tissue, sampled at surgery. This sequence originates from a female donor with early-stage non-small cell lung cancer. The CDR3 nucleotides are TGCAGTGCTTCAAGGGGGGGCTCGAATGAGCAGTTCTTC. Residues: CSASRGGSNEQFF.